This TCR beta chain comes out of a study of PD-1 blockade in classical Hodgkin lymphoma. V lost 4 bases to trimming and J lost 4 bases, with 11 bases between them. The V gene's germline CDR1 is MNHGY and CDR2 SVAAGI. The CDR3 runs to 15 residues. Sequencing used immunoSEQ multiplex PCR; TCRdb keeps in-frame clones, though not all of them. The table includes fewer than 20,000 clones, about 71% detected once. Regarding time point: cycle 4 day 1 (C4D1), after around six weeks of nivolumab. Each patient experienced a relapse that followed autologous stem cell transplantation, and brentuximab vedotin exposure varied. As regards this clone: Its matching antigen is unknown.

Findings of the study overall: Newly diagnosed patients had diversity similar to the baseline diversity of complete responders. Repertoire differences have undefined causes, possibly disease activity or prior therapy. Newly diagnosed patients had baseline TCR diversity that was reportedly lower than that of healthy donors.

The V and J genes are TRBV6-9 and TRBJ1-6; the D gene is possibly TRBD1 (5 bases). Sequenced here: peripheral blood mononuclear cells (PBMCs), sampled before the fourth cycle of nivolumab. The sequence derives from a human donor with classical Hodgkin lymphoma. The CDR3, as DNA: TGTGCCAGCAGTTCCCGGGACCCATATAATTCACCCCTCCACTTT. Amino acid sequence: CASSSRDPYNSPLHF.